This T cell receptor beta chain originates from a study of control samples from healthy donors and cancer patients. The repertoire was sequenced with immunoSEQ multiplex PCR; TCRdb's copy has only in-frame clones and lacks some. The data show about 94,000 clones, 90% seen once. Germline loops: CDR1 MNHEY, CDR2 SMNVEV (reference sequence). The CDR3 loop spans 14 amino acids. V lost 6 bases to trimming and J lost 5 bases, with 16 bases between them. J is TRBJ1-1 and V is TRBV27; a possible D gene is TRBD1 (5 bases). The clonotype originates from a woman under 30 in good health. Material: blood. CDR3 amino acids: CASSSGAPGTEAFF. The CDR3, as DNA: TGTGCCAGCAGCTCCGGGGCTCCGGGAACTGAAGCTTTCTTT.